This T cell receptor beta chain derives from a study of early T cells in non-severe SARS-CoV-2 infection. For the study at large: Bulk RNA taken from unsorted whole blood was sequenced, leaving chains unpaired.

Unique molecular identifiers were attached to individual cDNA molecules. TCRdb independently ran MiXCR on the 5' RACE reads; one entry per CDR3 protein. Of over 60,000 distinct CDR3 sequences listed, roughly 12% are singletons. Trimming stripped 3 bases from V and 3 bases from J, with 18 bases between. Looked up from germline, CDR1 is KGHSH and CDR2 is LQKENI. CDR3 length equals 17 residues. This clonotype was picked up a small number of times. Sequenced material: whole blood, taken at baseline. V and J are TRBV18 and TRBJ1-5; no reliable D call. This clonotype was sampled from an adult who was a healthcare worker with PCR-confirmed SARS-CoV-2 infection or an uninfected control (not recorded which). The CDR3 protein is CASSPPGTARINQPQHF. The CDR3 DNA sequence: TGTGCCAGCTCACCCCCAGGTACGGCCCGAATCAATCAGCCCCAGCATTTT. The full variable domain, completed using reference TRBV18 and TRBJ1-5, is NAGVMQNPRHLVRRRGQEARLRCSPMKGHSHVYWYRQLPEEGLKFMVYLQKENIIDESGMPKERFSAEFPKEGPSILRIQQVVRGDSAAYFCASSPPGTARINQPQHFGDGTRLSIL.